These T cell receptor beta chains were read from a single sample in a study of shared clonotypes between healthy human individuals. Clones were read by immunoSEQ multiplex PCR, and TCRdb kept only the in-frame ones, dropping some. The repertoire has approximately 2.1 million clones, approximately 95% of them found once; the top ten carry 0.3% to 0.4%. The sample taken for sequencing was naive CD4+ T cells from PBMCs. The receptors shown here come from a young man in good health. Some clones in this sample may be carry-over from other donors' samples. Each CDR3 is given with its conserved first and last residue. A D gene is named only where the DNA matches it firmly. The listing skips clone size in some rows; elsewhere it reads once, few, many or a size class.

j_call: TRBJ2-1
d_call: TRBD1
clone_size: -
v_call: TRBV7-3
cdr3_nt: TGTGCCAGCAGCTGGGGGCCCAGGGCTCCCCACACAGGGGCGTTCTTC
cdr3_aa: CASSWGPRAPHTGAFF

j_call: TRBJ1-5
d_call: -
clone_size: few
v_call: TRBV18
cdr3_nt: TGTGCCAGCTCACCTTCCGGGAGCAATCAGCCCCAGCATTTT
cdr3_aa: CASSPSGSNQPQHF

j_call: TRBJ1-3
d_call: -
clone_size: once
v_call: TRBV5-1
cdr3_nt: TGCGCCAGCAGCATCGGCGTCGGGGTACCCTCTGGAAACACCATATATTTT
cdr3_aa: CASSIGVGVPSGNTIYF

j_call: TRBJ2-7
d_call: -
clone_size: -
v_call: TRBV7-2
cdr3_nt: TGTGCCAGCAGCTCATTCGCCGACGGACAGCAGTACTTC
cdr3_aa: CASSSFADGQQYF

j_call: TRBJ2-1
d_call: -
clone_size: -
v_call: TRBV5-1
cdr3_nt: TGCGCCAGCAGCTTGGGGTCGGTTTACAATGAGCAGTTCTTC
cdr3_aa: CASSLGSVYNEQFF

j_call: TRBJ2-3
d_call: -
clone_size: -
v_call: TRBV5-6
cdr3_nt: TGTGCCAGCAGCCTTCGGGGCACAGATACGCAGTATTTT
cdr3_aa: CASSLRGTDTQYF

j_call: TRBJ1-1
d_call: -
clone_size: -
v_call: TRBV29-1
cdr3_nt: TGCAGCGTTGACGGGCGCCAGCGTCACTGGGCTTTCTTT
cdr3_aa: CSVDGRQRHWAFF

j_call: TRBJ2-2
d_call: TRBD2
clone_size: -
v_call: TRBV27
cdr3_nt: TGTGCCAGCAGTTTATCGCCTAGCGGGACCGGGGAGCTGTTTTTT
cdr3_aa: CASSLSPSGTGELFF

j_call: TRBJ2-1
d_call: TRBD2
clone_size: -
v_call: TRBV10-3
cdr3_nt: TGTGCCATCAGTGGGGGGGGAGCGGGAGTCAGAGAGCAGTTCTTC
cdr3_aa: CAISGGGAGVREQFF

j_call: TRBJ2-7
d_call: TRBD1
clone_size: -
v_call: TRBV27
cdr3_nt: TGTGCCAGCAGTTCCAGGGGGCGCGAAACCTACGAGCAGTACTTC
cdr3_aa: CASSSRGRETYEQYF

j_call: TRBJ2-5
d_call: -
clone_size: -
v_call: TRBV7-9
cdr3_nt: TGTGCCAGCAGCTTTGGGCTGGAGACCCAGTACTTC
cdr3_aa: CASSFGLETQYF

j_call: TRBJ2-1
d_call: -
clone_size: -
v_call: TRBV19
cdr3_nt: TGTGCCAGTAGTATACACTGGAGCTCCTACAATGAGCAGTTCTTC
cdr3_aa: CASSIHWSSYNEQFF

j_call: TRBJ2-7
d_call: -
clone_size: -
v_call: TRBV2
cdr3_nt: TGTGCCAGCAGCGAACACGGGCAGGCTTCCTACGAGCAGTACTTC
cdr3_aa: CASSEHGQASYEQYF

j_call: TRBJ2-1
d_call: TRBD2
clone_size: -
v_call: TRBV7-6
cdr3_nt: TGTGCCAGCAGCTTACCTAGCGGGAGTCTAAATGAGCAGTTCTTC
cdr3_aa: CASSLPSGSLNEQFF

j_call: TRBJ2-3
d_call: -
clone_size: -
v_call: TRBV7-2
cdr3_nt: TGTGCCAGCAGCTTTGGAGCGGGCGGCACAGATACGCAGTATTTT
cdr3_aa: CASSFGAGGTDTQYF

j_call: TRBJ1-1
d_call: -
clone_size: few
v_call: TRBV2
cdr3_nt: TGTGCCAGCACTAAGGAGGACACTGAAGCTTTCTTT
cdr3_aa: CASTKEDTEAFF

j_call: TRBJ1-4
d_call: -
clone_size: -
v_call: TRBV5-1
cdr3_nt: TGCGCCAGCAGCCCGGCGCCAGGTGGAGGAAAACTGTTTTTT
cdr3_aa: CASSPAPGGGKLFF

j_call: TRBJ2-3
d_call: -
clone_size: -
v_call: TRBV19
cdr3_nt: TGTGCCAGTAGTATAGTTGGCAGGAAGGGACTGCCCACAGATACGCAGTATTTT
cdr3_aa: CASSIVGRKGLPTDTQYF

j_call: TRBJ1-5
d_call: -
clone_size: -
v_call: TRBV28
cdr3_nt: TGTGCCAGCAGCAGAAATCAGCCCCAGCATTTT
cdr3_aa: CASSRNQPQHF

j_call: TRBJ1-1
d_call: -
clone_size: -
v_call: TRBV5-1
cdr3_nt: TGCGCCAGCAGCTCAACAGGGATCACTGAAGCTTTCTTT
cdr3_aa: CASSSTGITEAFF

j_call: TRBJ1-5
d_call: TRBD1
clone_size: -
v_call: TRBV11-2
cdr3_nt: TGTGCCAGCAGCTCACAGGGGCTGGCTCAGCCCCAGCATTTT
cdr3_aa: CASSSQGLAQPQHF

j_call: TRBJ1-3
d_call: -
clone_size: -
v_call: TRBV13
cdr3_nt: TGTGCCAGCAGCCCACTCAGCTCTGGAAACACCATATATTTT
cdr3_aa: CASSPLSSGNTIYF

j_call: TRBJ2-7
d_call: TRBD1
clone_size: -
v_call: TRBV25-1
cdr3_nt: TGTGCCAGCAGTAGACCGGGACAGGGTTCGACCTACGAGCAGTACTTC
cdr3_aa: CASSRPGQGSTYEQYF

j_call: TRBJ2-5
d_call: -
clone_size: -
v_call: TRBV7-8
cdr3_nt: TGTGCCAGCAGCTTAAGGGCGGCCCAAGAGACCCAGTACTTC
cdr3_aa: CASSLRAAQETQYF

j_call: TRBJ1-6
d_call: -
clone_size: once
v_call: TRBV4-1
cdr3_nt: TGCGCCAGCAGCCAAGATAGCGGGGGAGGACGTTCACCCCTCCACTTT
cdr3_aa: CASSQDSGGGRSPLHF

j_call: TRBJ1-2
d_call: -
clone_size: -
v_call: TRBV5-4
cdr3_nt: TGTGCCAGCAGCTCCGCTAAAGGGTCGAACTATGGCTACACCTTC
cdr3_aa: CASSSAKGSNYGYTF

j_call: TRBJ2-2
d_call: -
clone_size: -
v_call: TRBV2
cdr3_nt: TGTGCCAGCAGTGAAGCGTGGGGGGAGAACACCGGGGAGCTGTTTTTT
cdr3_aa: CASSEAWGENTGELFF

j_call: TRBJ1-1
d_call: -
clone_size: -
v_call: TRBV9
cdr3_nt: TGTGCCAGCAGCGTGACAGAGACGGCTGAAGCTTTCTTT
cdr3_aa: CASSVTETAEAFF

j_call: TRBJ2-3
d_call: -
clone_size: -
v_call: TRBV7-2
cdr3_nt: TGTGCCAGCAGCTTGAGACGGAGCACAGATACGCAGTATTTT
cdr3_aa: CASSLRRSTDTQYF

j_call: TRBJ2-3
d_call: -
clone_size: -
v_call: TRBV5-1
cdr3_nt: TGCGCCAGCAGCTTGTTGTCTGGCACAGATACGCAGTATTTT
cdr3_aa: CASSLLSGTDTQYF

j_call: TRBJ1-4
d_call: -
clone_size: -
v_call: TRBV5-1
cdr3_nt: TGCGCCAGCAGCTTGGTGTTCAGAGGCGAAAAACTGTTTTTT
cdr3_aa: CASSLVFRGEKLFF

j_call: TRBJ2-7
d_call: -
clone_size: -
v_call: TRBV6-6
cdr3_nt: TGTGCCAGCAGTTACTTTTCCCAGGGGCTCTCCTACGAGCAGTACTTC
cdr3_aa: CASSYFSQGLSYEQYF

j_call: TRBJ2-7
d_call: -
clone_size: -
v_call: TRBV4-2
cdr3_nt: TGTGCCAGCAGCCAACCTGGGGCGGGTTCCTACGAGCAGTACTTC
cdr3_aa: CASSQPGAGSYEQYF

j_call: TRBJ2-7
d_call: TRBD2
clone_size: -
v_call: TRBV4-2
cdr3_nt: TGTGCCAGCAGCCACGTATTTAGCGGGAGGGCGGACGAGCAGTACTTC
cdr3_aa: CASSHVFSGRADEQYF

j_call: TRBJ1-5
d_call: -
clone_size: -
v_call: TRBV9
cdr3_nt: TGTGCCAGCAGCGTATCAGGCGGGGTTGGTCAGCCCCAGCATTTT
cdr3_aa: CASSVSGGVGQPQHF

j_call: TRBJ1-5
d_call: -
clone_size: few
v_call: TRBV27
cdr3_nt: TGTGCCAGCAGTTTCCGACAGTACCAGCCCCAGCATTTT
cdr3_aa: CASSFRQYQPQHF

j_call: TRBJ2-1
d_call: -
clone_size: -
v_call: TRBV29-1
cdr3_nt: TGCAGCGCCTCAGCACCCAATGAGCAGTTCTTC
cdr3_aa: CSASAPNEQFF

j_call: TRBJ1-1
d_call: TRBD1
clone_size: -
v_call: TRBV30
cdr3_nt: TGTGCCTGGATTAGGACAGGGGGAGCCGCGAACACTGAAGCTTTCTTT
cdr3_aa: CAWIRTGGAANTEAFF

j_call: TRBJ2-5
d_call: TRBD1
clone_size: -
v_call: TRBV11-3
cdr3_nt: TGTGCCAGCAGCGCCCGGACAGGGCGAGAGACCCAGTACTTC
cdr3_aa: CASSARTGRETQYF

j_call: TRBJ1-5
d_call: -
clone_size: -
v_call: TRBV19
cdr3_nt: TGTGCCAGTAGTATACAAGAAAATCAGCCCCAGCATTTT
cdr3_aa: CASSIQENQPQHF

j_call: TRBJ2-7
d_call: -
clone_size: -
v_call: TRBV7-9
cdr3_nt: TGTGCCAGCAGCCGATCGTCCCTCTCCTACGAGCAGTACTTC
cdr3_aa: CASSRSSLSYEQYF

j_call: TRBJ2-1
d_call: TRBD2
clone_size: -
v_call: TRBV7-9
cdr3_nt: TGTGCCAGCAGCCCCATCAGCGGGAGCTATCTCTTC
cdr3_aa: CASSPISGSYLF

j_call: TRBJ2-1
d_call: -
clone_size: -
v_call: TRBV19
cdr3_nt: TGTGCCAGTAGTCCTCAAGGGAGCGGTGAGCAGTTCTTC
cdr3_aa: CASSPQGSGEQFF

j_call: TRBJ1-4
d_call: -
clone_size: -
v_call: TRBV28
cdr3_nt: TGTGCCAGTAAGACAGCTGATCCAACTAATGAAAAACTGTTTTTT
cdr3_aa: CASKTADPTNEKLFF

j_call: TRBJ2-5
d_call: -
clone_size: -
v_call: TRBV9
cdr3_nt: TGTGCCAGCAGCGTAGCTACCCGGACAGAAGAGACCCAGTACTTC
cdr3_aa: CASSVATRTEETQYF

j_call: TRBJ1-5
d_call: -
clone_size: -
v_call: TRBV5-1
cdr3_nt: TGCGCCAGCAGCTCGGACGGCAATCAGCCCCAGCATTTT
cdr3_aa: CASSSDGNQPQHF

j_call: TRBJ1-5
d_call: -
clone_size: -
v_call: TRBV6-6
cdr3_nt: TGTGCCAGCAGTTACAGGGAGAATGGAAATCAGCCCCAGCATTTT
cdr3_aa: CASSYRENGNQPQHF

j_call: TRBJ1-4
d_call: -
clone_size: few
v_call: TRBV25-1
cdr3_nt: TGTGCCAGCAACTCCGAATGGGGGTCTGAAAAACTGTTTTTT
cdr3_aa: CASNSEWGSEKLFF